This T cell receptor beta chain emerged from a study of control samples from healthy donors and cancer patients. The data were produced by immunoSEQ multiplex PCR, yet TCRdb's version contains in-frame clones alone and is incomplete. The sample carries fewer than 45,000 clones, around 90% recorded once. Germline V gene sequence: CDR1 LGHDT, CDR2 YNNKEL (reference sequence). The CDR3 loop spans 15 amino acids. Unmatched junction bases numbered 3, after V lost 1 base and J lost 3 bases. The material sequenced was PBMCs. The V call is TRBV3-1 (or the pseudogene TRBV3-2), the J call TRBJ2-7; 10 nucleotides line up with TRBD2. This TCR was recovered from a woman between 35 and 50 years old with head and neck cancer. The CDR3 DNA reads TGTGCCAGCAGCCAAGGACTAGCGGGCGTCTACGAGCAGTACTTC. It encodes CASSQGLAGVYEQYF.